This entry concerns a single T cell receptor (beta chain). Given a much more abundant clone one base away, this may be a read error. The germline V gene has CDR1 MDHEN and CDR2 SYDVKM. The CDR3 covers 13 residues. This library used around 400 ng RNA and molecular barcoded adaptors spanning alpha/delta and beta/gamma chains. Via MiXCR, TCRdb re-called the reads, giving one row per CDR3 protein. The table shows 75,000 to 95,000 distinct CDR3 sequences, with approximately 21% occurring only once. This entry belongs to a study of read filtering for tumor transcriptome and immune sequencing. The V and J genes are TRBV28 and TRBJ2-1; D gene uncertain. The TCR comes from a donor at least 40 years old with multiple myeloma. The sequencing sample was made of a population of CD138-negative cells sorted from bone marrow. CDR3 loop: CASSLALYNELFF. The CDR3 bases are TGTGCCAGCAGTTTGGCTCTATACAATGAGCTGTTCTTC.